This entry lists 15 T cell receptor beta chains sequenced from one sample in a study of CD8+ T cells in alopecia areata (dated by TCRdb to 2016 to 2018). To prepare the library, the immunoSEQ multiplex PCR assay was applied. For TCR sequencing, RNA was extracted from every sample and reverse transcribed into cDNA to serve as template. Not all clones reach the TCRdb copy of this immuneACCESS table, which keeps in-frame sequences only. Checked studies attribute under half of the gap to unresolved V genes and leave the rest unexplained. The sample records around 140,000 clones, around 87% of which are singletons. More than 12% of the sample lies in the top ten. The meaning of the sample's time point label: baseline before oral tofacitinib. The starting material was CD8+ T cells sorted from blood, obtained at week 0. The source of these receptors is a human donor with alopecia areata.

The rearrangement uses TRBV27 and TRBJ1-1, with D hard to call. V lost 7 bases and J 11 bases, leaving 17 bases between the germline ends. The CDR3 contains 12 residues. CDR1 and CDR2 (germline): MNHEY, SMNVEV (reference sequence). In nucleotides, the CDR3 is TGTGCCAGCATCCAAGAGGGTGTTGGGGCTTTCTTT. As protein: CASIQEGVGAFF.

A remark on this clone: At one of its ends the junction is not consistent with the germline gene, which may arise from a read error. CDR3 sequence (DNA): TGTGCCAGCAGCTTGGAGAGCTCCTACAGTGAGCAGTTCTTC. This translates into CASSLESSYSEQFF. V usage is TRBV5-4 and J usage is TRBJ2-1, with D unresolved. This CDR3 spans 14 amino acids. CDR1 is SGHNT, CDR2 YYREEE, per germline (reference sequence).

The chain recombines TRBV7-9 with TRBJ2-5; D possibly corresponds to TRBD2 (5 bases). Germline-derived CDR1 and CDR2 are SEHNR and FQNEAQ (reference sequence). The CDR3 contains 15 residues. V was clipped by 5 bases and J by 5 bases, with 18 bases between them. In DNA form, the CDR3 reads TGTGCCAGCAGCCCAGAGATGTACGAGCGGGAGACCCAGTACTTC. Its translation is CASSPEMYERETQYF.

The CDR3: CASSVGGAYEQFF. The CDR3 DNA reads as TGTGCCAGCAGCGTAGGGGGGGCGTATGAGCAGTTCTTC. V and J are TRBV9 and TRBJ2-1, with D perhaps matching TRBD1 or TRBD2 (6 bases each). Per germline, CDR1 SGDLS and CDR2 YYNGEE. V lost 0 bases and J lost 8, with 9 bases in between. The CDR3 runs to 13 residues.

The chain employs TRBV9 and TRBJ2-1; D is ambiguous. V lost 3 bases and J 8 bases, leaving 12 bases between the germline ends. The CDR3 is 13 residues long. Germline CDR1 reads SGDLS; CDR2 reads YYNGEE. This CDR3 is CASSGPVKHEQFF. CDR3 in DNA: TGTGCCAGCAGCGGCCCGGTCAAACATGAGCAGTTCTTC.

The rearrangement uses TRBV10-3 and TRBJ2-7; D is unresolved. The germline V gene has CDR1 ENHRY and CDR2 SYGVKD. Trimming took off 0 bases at V and 0 bases at J, with 9 bases between the two ends. There are 15 residues in the CDR3. CDR3 loop: CAISESRENSYEQYF. The CDR3 DNA sequence: TGTGCCATCAGTGAGTCAAGGGAAAACTCCTACGAGCAGTACTTC.

The V and J genes are TRBV5-1 and TRBJ2-7; D unresolved. CDR1 is SGHRS and CDR2 is YFSETQ in the germline V gene. CDR3 length equals 14 residues. Trimming shortened V by 1 base and J by 3 bases, and 11 bases separated the two germline ends. The CDR3 protein is CASSLFGQDYEQYF. DNA for the CDR3: TGCGCCAGCAGCTTGTTCGGGCAGGACTACGAGCAGTACTTC.

The rearrangement joins TRBV27 to TRBJ2-1; tentatively, D is TRBD1 (6 bases). V lost 0 bases, J lost 3 bases, and 12 bases lay in between. Germline lookup yields CDR1 MNHEY and CDR2 SMNVEV (reference sequence). The CDR3 sequence is 16 residues long. DNA for the CDR3: TGTGCCAGCAGTTTATCCGCAGGGGAGAGCTACAATGAGCAGTTCTTC. Protein sequence: CASSLSAGESYNEQFF.

The chain is built from TRBV29-1 and TRBJ1-2; D unclear. The CDR3 is 11 amino acids. CDR1 and CDR2 from the germline V gene are SQVTM and ANQGSEA. Trimming cost V 2 bases and J 7 bases, with 8 bases left between them. CDR3 bases: TGCAGCGTTGAATTGAGCGGTGGCTACACCTTC. Translated: CSVELSGGYTF.

The chain employs TRBV6-5 and TRBJ2-7; possibly TRBD2 for D (6 bases). Germline assignment: CDR1 MNHEY and CDR2 SVGAGI. The CDR3 loop spans 16 amino acids. V lost 4 bases to trimming and J lost 1 base, with 17 bases between them. The CDR3: CASSSRLVSPSYEQYF. As DNA, the CDR3 is TGTGCCAGCAGTTCAAGACTAGTGAGTCCTTCCTACGAGCAGTACTTC.

This clone came up a few times. V usage is TRBV11-1 and J usage is TRBJ2-1; 10 bases map to TRBD1. The germline V gene has CDR1 SGHAT and CDR2 FQDESV (reference sequence). CDR3 length: 15 amino acids. Trimming at V came to 1 base and at J to 8 bases, leaving 5 bases not matched to a gene. CDR3 nucleotides: TGTGCCAGCAGCTTAGAGACAGGGGGCTTGGATGAGCAGTTCTTC. As protein: CASSLETGGLDEQFF.

The V call is TRBV9, the J call TRBJ2-1; 9 nucleotides line up with TRBD2. The CDR3 is 15 residues long. V was clipped by 6 bases and J by 1 base; unmatched bases: 5. Germline assignment: CDR1 SGDLS and CDR2 YYNGEE. CDR3: CASTIAGESYNEQFF. CDR3 coding DNA: TGTGCCAGCACCATAGCGGGAGAGTCCTACAATGAGCAGTTCTTC.

V is TRBV27 and J is TRBJ2-3; D tentatively reads TRBD1 or TRBD2 (5 bases each). The ends were cut back, 5 bases at V and 2 bases at J, with 11 bases in the middle. Per germline, CDR1 MNHEY and CDR2 SMNVEV (reference sequence). This CDR3 is built from 14 residues. As DNA, the CDR3 is TGTGCCAGCAGTCAAGGGACGGTCACAGATACGCAGTATTTT. Protein: CASSQGTVTDTQYF.

J is TRBJ2-7 and V is TRBV4-1; TRBD1 matches 8 bases. Losses at the gene ends were 4 bases for V and 4 bases for J; bases not matched to a gene: 6. The CDR3 runs to 14 residues. Germline CDR1 and CDR2: MGHRA and YSYEKL. CDR3: CASSLGQGWYEQYF. Written as DNA, the CDR3 is TGCGCCAGCAGCCTCGGACAGGGATGGTACGAGCAGTACTTC.

V usage is TRBV9 and J usage is TRBJ2-1; 7 nucleotides line up with TRBD1. V lost 4 bases, J lost 5 bases, and 12 bases stayed unmatched. CDR3 length: 16 amino acids. Germline assignment: CDR1 SGDLS and CDR2 YYNGEE. The CDR3 spells CASSPSTGPLNNEQFF. The CDR3 nucleotides are TGTGCCAGCAGCCCCTCGACAGGGCCACTAAACAATGAGCAGTTCTTC.